This TCR beta chain originates from a study of OX40 agonist ivuxolimab in advanced cancers. Overall study context: Dose-escalation patients suffered from hepatocellular carcinoma, melanoma, renal cell or head and neck cancer.

Germline V gene data show CDR1 as MDHEN and CDR2 as SYDVKM. The CDR3 runs 12 residues. Trimming cost V 0 bases and J 8 bases, with 7 bases left between them. With regard to this clone: Its antigen is unidentified.

The study, taken as a whole, reports: Relatively little clonal expansion, among the lowest observed, appeared in partial responders at 0.1-3.0 mg/kg. At 0.1 to 3.0 mg/kg, clonal expansion of CD4+ and CD8+ blood T cells had occurred by week 6.

Profiled with immunoSEQ multiplex PCR; TCRdb holds only in-frame clones, not every one. The table lists more than 75,000 clones, 85% to 90% of them singletons. Cycle 7 day 1, cycle 4 day 1, and baseline were the timepoints at which blood was sampled. The rearrangement uses TRBV28 and TRBJ1-2; D is ambiguous. Sequenced here: CD4+ or CD8+ T cells sorted from blood, sampled in a trial of the OX40 agonist ivuxolimab. The TCR sequence derives from an adult with an advanced solid tumor such as melanoma, head and neck, liver or kidney cancer. CDR3 protein: CASSLWTTGYTF. DNA for the CDR3: TGTGCCAGCAGTTTATGGACAACCGGCTACACCTTC.